One sample yielded the 32 T cell receptor beta chains listed below, sequenced in a study of PD-L1 blockade in urothelial cancer. Assay used: immunoSEQ multiplex PCR; TCRdb lists only in-frame clones, some missing. The sample holds approximately 100,000 clones, approximately 85% seen once. The source material was PBMCs, sampled around atezolizumab (anti-PD-L1) treatment. The receptors come from a man aged 45-65 years with urothelial cancer.

The rearrangement uses TRBV18 and TRBJ2-1, with D unresolved. Germline V gene lookup returns CDR1 KGHSH and CDR2 LQKENI. Trimming left V 5 bases short and J 0 bases short, with 11 bases between. This CDR3 comprises 15 residues. Written as DNA, the CDR3 is TGTGCCAGCTCAGACACCCTGAGCTCCTACAATGAGCAGTTCTTC. Translated, it gives CASSDTLSSYNEQFF. Full variable domain (remainder filled in from reference TRBV18 and TRBJ2-1): NAGVMQNPRHLVRRRGQEARLRCSPMKGHSHVYWYRQLPEEGLKFMVYLQKENIIDESGMPKERFSAEFPKEGPSILRIQQVVRGDSAAYFCASSDTLSSYNEQFFGPGTRLTVL.

The rearrangement links TRBV15 to TRBJ1-5; weak D call: TRBD1 (5 bases). Trimming removed 3 bases at V and 9 bases at J, with 15 bases between. Germline V gene sequence: CDR1 LNHNV, CDR2 YYDKDF (reference sequence). The CDR3 has 14 residues. The CDR3 DNA reads as TGTGCCACCAGCAGCCGACAGTCCCCTGGGCCCCAGCATTTT. Translated: CATSSRQSPGPQHF.

The genes are TRBV7-9 and TRBJ2-2; TRBD1 aligns across 8 bases. J lost 4 bases, V lost 8 bases, and 9 bases had no gene match. The CDR3 has 15 amino acids. Germline CDR1 reads SEHNR; CDR2 reads FQNEAQ (reference sequence). This chain's CDR3 is CASVGYGQGTGELFF. The DNA of the CDR3 is TGTGCCAGCGTAGGCTACGGACAGGGCACCGGGGAGCTGTTTTTT.

This chain uses TRBV5-1 with TRBJ2-1; D gene uncertain. This CDR3 region has 13 residues. Germline V gives CDR1 SGHRS, CDR2 YFSETQ. The V gene lost 4 bases and the J gene lost 5 bases, with 10 bases spanning the gap. The CDR3 nucleotides read TGCGCCAGCAGCCCCCTCCGTGACAATGAGCAGTTCTTC. It translates to CASSPLRDNEQFF. Using reference TRBV5-1 and TRBJ2-1 for the parts outside the CDR3, the full variable domain is KAGVTQTPRYLIKTRGQQVTLSCSPISGHRSVSWYQQTPGQGLQFLFEYFSETQRNKGNFPGRFSGRQFSNSRSEMNVSTLELGDSALYLCASSPLRDNEQFFGPGTRLTVL.

The J gene is TRBJ1-2, the V gene TRBV9; D might be TRBD1 (5 bases). Trimming stripped 3 bases from V and 8 bases from J, with 11 bases between. The CDR3 sequence is 12 residues long. Germline CDR1 reads SGDLS; CDR2 reads YYNGEE. The CDR3 protein is CASSAGRRGYTF. CDR3 coding DNA: TGTGCCAGCAGCGCAGGGCGGAGAGGCTACACCTTC. Together with reference TRBV9 and TRBJ1-2, the CDR3 gives the full variable domain: DSGVTQTPKHLITATGQRVTLRCSPRSGDLSVYWYQQSLDQGLQFLIQYYNGEERAKGNILERFSAQQFPDLHSELNLSSLELGDSALYFCASSAGRRGYTFGSGTRLTVV.

J is TRBJ1-5 and V is TRBV5-6; 7 positions match TRBD1. J gave up 0 bases and V 4 bases, and 4 bases lay outside the gene matches. CDR1 and CDR2 from the germline V gene are SGHDT and YYEEEE. CDR3 length equals 15 residues. CDR3 protein: CASSRQGVSNQPQHF. The CDR3 DNA sequence: TGTGCCAGCAGCAGGCAGGGGGTTAGCAATCAGCCCCAGCATTTT.

V usage is TRBV6-6 and J usage is TRBJ2-7, with 7 bases identical to TRBD1. This CDR3 region has 14 residues. CDR1 MNHNY and CDR2 SVGAGI come from the germline V gene (reference sequence). Unmatched junction bases numbered 8, after V lost 4 bases and J lost 5 bases. CDR3 in DNA: TGTGCCAGCAGTTTGCCCCGGGACAGTCACGAGCAGTACTTC. This codes for CASSLPRDSHEQYF.

The V call is TRBV5-5, the J call TRBJ2-7, with 9 bases matching TRBD2. The CDR3 extends over 16 amino acids. Germline V gene sequence: CDR1 SGHKS, CDR2 YYEKEE (reference sequence). Trimming took 0 bases from V and 2 from J; bases not matched to a gene: 6. CDR3 protein: CASSLASASGAYEQYF. The CDR3 bases are TGTGCCAGCAGCTTGGCCTCGGCTAGCGGGGCCTACGAGCAGTACTTC.

The gene calls are TRBV9 and TRBJ1-1, with a weak D call TRBD1 (6 bases). Germline V gene lookup returns CDR1 SGDLS and CDR2 YYNGEE. V lost 0 bases to trimming and J lost 0 bases, with 12 bases between them. This CDR3 is built from 16 residues. CDR3 loop: CASSVVGTPMNTEAFF. The CDR3 DNA sequence: TGTGCCAGCAGCGTAGTCGGGACACCCATGAACACTGAAGCTTTCTTT.

V gene TRBV6-5 combines with J gene TRBJ2-7; 8 bases match TRBD1. V was pared by 6 bases and J by 3 bases, with 4 bases of the junction left unmatched. Germline V gene data show CDR1 as MNHEY and CDR2 as SVGAGI. This CDR3 comprises 13 residues. CDR3 amino acids: CASSPDRGYEQYF. The CDR3 nucleotides are TGTGCCAGCAGCCCTGACAGGGGCTACGAGCAGTACTTC.

The rearrangement links TRBV5-1 to TRBJ1-2; D gene uncertain. CDR1 and CDR2 from the germline V gene are SGHRS and YFSETQ. Trimming pared 1 base from V and 4 bases from J, leaving 14 bases between. The length of the CDR3 is 15 residues. In DNA, the CDR3 is TGCGCCAGCAGCTTGCTGAGGCCAATGTCCTATGGCTACACCTTC. It specifies CASSLLRPMSYGYTF.

The rearrangement uses TRBV4-2 and TRBJ2-4; 10 positions agree with TRBD2. This CDR3 has 15 residues. V shed 3 bases and J 5 bases; nucleotides not matched to a gene: 4. Germline lookup yields CDR1 LGHNA and CDR2 YNFKEQ. This CDR3 reads CASSHDGLAENIQYF. In nucleotides, the CDR3 is TGTGCCAGCAGCCATGATGGACTAGCGGAAAACATTCAGTACTTC.

The chain carries TRBV10-2 and TRBJ1-2; D perhaps matches TRBD1 (5 bases). Germline V gives CDR1 WSHSY, CDR2 SAAADI. Trimming took 11 bases from V and 4 from J, leaving 14 bases between them. The CDR3 covers 12 residues. The CDR3 here is CASIGGGYGYTF. The CDR3 region has the DNA TGCGCCTCCATCGGCGGGGGCTATGGCTACACCTTC.

V and J are TRBV7-2 and TRBJ2-7, with a weak D call TRBD1 (5 bases). Trimming took 3 bases from V and 0 from J, leaving 12 bases between them. Germline V gene sequence: CDR1 SGHTA, CDR2 FQGNSA. The CDR3 sequence is 15 residues long. In nucleotides, the CDR3 is TGTGCCAGCAGCTTCTCTGGACACGTCTCCTACGAGCAGTACTTC. Its protein product is CASSFSGHVSYEQYF.

The V call is TRBV7-9, the J call TRBJ2-7; TRBD2 agrees at 8 bases. Germline V CDR1 and CDR2: SEHNR, FQNEAQ (reference sequence). This CDR3 has 14 residues. The ends lost 6 bases at V and 6 bases at J; junction bases unmatched: 10. For the CDR3, the DNA is TGTGCCAGCAGTCCAGCGGGAGATACCGCCGAGCAGTACTTC. Its translation: CASSPAGDTAEQYF.

The chain uses TRBV15 and TRBJ1-5; 8 nucleotides align to TRBD1. Germline V lookup: CDR1 LNHNV, CDR2 YYDKDF (reference sequence). J was trimmed by 10 bases and V by 0 bases; bases with no gene match: 11. The CDR3 is 16 amino acids. This CDR3 is CATSRDRGPQVSPQHF. CDR3 in DNA: TGTGCCACCAGCAGAGACAGGGGGCCACAAGTATCTCCCCAGCATTTT.

The rearrangement joins TRBV28 to TRBJ2-7, with no clear D. Germline CDR1 reads MDHEN; CDR2 reads SYDVKM. V was cut by 6 bases and J by 2 bases, with 17 bases left in between. CDR3 length: 15 residues. CDR3 in amino acids: CASSLGEVPAYEQYF. The CDR3 region has the DNA TGTGCCAGCAGCTTGGGTGAGGTTCCAGCCTACGAGCAGTACTTC.

The CDR3 loop is CASSVTSGYSYNEQFF. CDR3 DNA sequence: TGTGCCAGCAGCGTAACTAGCGGATACTCCTACAATGAGCAGTTCTTC. This chain joins TRBV9 and TRBJ2-1; 8 nucleotides match TRBD2. The CDR3 spans 16 residues. Germline CDR1 and CDR2: SGDLS and YYNGEE. Trimming removed 1 base from V and 0 bases from J; junction bases left unmatched: 3.

The chain has TRBV11-3 and TRBJ2-7, with 8 bases fitting TRBD1. The germline gives CDR1 SGHNT, CDR2 YENEEA. J lost 2 bases, V lost 5 bases, and 8 bases had no gene match. This CDR3 spans 15 amino acids. The CDR3 nucleotides are TGTGCCAGCAGCGTTAGCGGACAGGGCCCCTACGAGCAGTACTTC. Translated, it gives CASSVSGQGPYEQYF.

This chain joins TRBV28 and TRBJ2-5; D may be TRBD1 (5 bases). TRBJ2-7 matches the DNA end more closely, so the J call is doubtful. Germline CDR1 and CDR2: MDHEN and SYDVKM. CDR3 size: 15 residues. The chain's CDR3 is CASTKAGSKPYEQYF. The CDR3 DNA reads TGTGCCAGCACCAAGGCAGGGTCGAAACCCTACGAGCAGTACTTC.

As to this clone: Distinct nucleotide sequences in the sample also encode this CDR3. The genes are TRBV7-9 and TRBJ2-7, with a tentative D call TRBD1 (5 bases). The V end lost 0 bases, the J end lost 2 bases, and 5 bases lay between the germline ends. This CDR3 region has 13 residues. Germline V CDR1 and CDR2: SEHNR, FQNEAQ (reference sequence). The CDR3 loop is CASSLAGPYEQYF. CDR3 nucleotide sequence: TGTGCCAGCAGCTTAGCGGGGCCCTACGAGCAGTACTTC.

This chain links TRBV7-2 with TRBJ2-7; TRBD2 aligns across 9 bases. V trimming: 5 bases; J trimming: 7 bases; junction bases outside the gene matches: 6. CDR1 and CDR2 (germline): SGHTA, FQGNSA. The CDR3 extends over 13 amino acids. The CDR3 nucleotides are TGTGCCAGCAGCCCTCTAGCGGGAAGTGAGCAGTACTTC. Its translation: CASSPLAGSEQYF.

The CDR3 sequence: CASSERQGNTEAFF. CDR3 nucleotide sequence: TGTGCCAGTAGTGAAAGACAGGGGAACACTGAAGCTTTCTTT. This chain joins TRBV19 and TRBJ1-1; 7 nucleotides align to TRBD1. Germline V gives CDR1 LNHDA, CDR2 SQIVND (reference sequence). Unmatched junction bases numbered 4, after V lost 5 bases and J lost 1 base. The CDR3 length is 14 residues. Full variable domain (remainder filled in from reference TRBV19 and TRBJ1-1): DGGITQSPKYLFRKEGQNVTLSCEQNLNHDAMYWYRQDPGQGLRLIYYSQIVNDFQKGDIAEGYSVSREKKESFPLTVTSAQKNPTAFYLCASSERQGNTEAFFGQGTRLTVV.

The CDR3 nucleotides are TGTGCCAGTAGTCGCAATTTCCGGGACAGGCTCTCCTATAATTCACCCCTCCACTTT. It is translated as CASSRNFRDRLSYNSPLHF. The chain links TRBV19 to TRBJ1-6, with TRBD1 matching 8 bases. Per germline, CDR1 LNHDA and CDR2 SQIVND (reference sequence). V lost 5 bases, J lost 0 bases, and 12 bases stayed unmatched. CDR3 size: 19 residues.

As to this clone: The same CDR3 is also encoded by other DNA sequences in this sample. J is TRBJ1-2 and V is TRBV6-1, with unresolved D. Looked up from germline, CDR1 is MNHNS and CDR2 is SASEGT. The CDR3 consists of 13 residues. Trimming stripped 6 bases from V and 1 base from J, with 9 bases between. Here the CDR3 reads CASRNAVNYGYTF. CDR3 coding DNA: TGTGCCAGCAGGAATGCGGTTAACTATGGCTACACCTTC.

The chain employs TRBV9 and TRBJ2-2; 7 nucleotides line up with TRBD2. Trimming removed 4 bases from V and 5 bases from J; junction bases left unmatched: 11. The CDR3 is 16 residues long. From germline, CDR1 is SGDLS and CDR2 YYNGEE. For the CDR3, the DNA is TGTGCCAGCAGCCTTCAGGGCGGGAGAGGAACCGGGGAGCTGTTTTTT. Translation: CASSLQGGRGTGELFF.

The CDR3 bases are TGTGCCAGTAGCGGGGGACAGGGGGCGAGAGGCACTGAAGCTTTCTTT. It codes for CASSGGQGARGTEAFF. V usage is TRBV19 and J usage is TRBJ1-1; TRBD1 matches 12 bases. There are 16 residues in the CDR3. CDR1 and CDR2 (germline): LNHDA, SQIVND (reference sequence). V lost 6 bases to trimming and J lost 4 bases; unmatched junction nucleotides: 9. The whole variable domain, remainder taken from reference TRBV19 and TRBJ1-1, is DGGITQSPKYLFRKEGQNVTLSCEQNLNHDAMYWYRQDPGQGLRLIYYSQIVNDFQKGDIAEGYSVSREKKESFPLTVTSAQKNPTAFYLCASSGGQGARGTEAFFGQGTRLTVV.

The V and J genes are TRBV19 and TRBJ2-2, with D perhaps TRBD1 (5 bases). This CDR3 has 15 amino acids. Germline CDR1 reads LNHDA; CDR2 reads SQIVND (reference sequence). V was clipped by 3 bases and J by 7 bases, with 15 bases between them. The DNA for the CDR3 is TGTGCCAGTAGTATCCTGGCAGGGATGGGCGGGGAGCTGTTTTTT. It translates to CASSILAGMGGELFF. The full variable domain, rest sourced from reference TRBV19 and TRBJ2-2, is DGGITQSPKYLFRKEGQNVTLSCEQNLNHDAMYWYRQDPGQGLRLIYYSQIVNDFQKGDIAEGYSVSREKKESFPLTVTSAQKNPTAFYLCASSILAGMGGELFFGEGSRLTVL.

The chain employs TRBV7-3 and TRBJ2-1, with 13 bases aligning to TRBD2. CDR3 length: 15 amino acids. CDR1 is SGHTA, CDR2 FQGTGA, per germline. Losses at the gene ends were 4 bases for V and 4 bases for J; bases not matched to a gene: 1. The CDR3 DNA follows: TGTGCCAGCAGCTCGACTAGCGGGGGGTACAATGAGCAGTTCTTC. It specifies CASSSTSGGYNEQFF.

In this sample, this clone turned up a few times. The chain carries TRBV6-1 and TRBJ2-5; D perhaps matches TRBD1 (6 bases). V dropped 5 bases and J dropped 2 bases, with 12 bases sitting between them. This CDR3 is 14 amino acids long. Per the germline V gene, CDR1 is MNHNS and CDR2 is SASEGT. The CDR3 reads CASSFSTGQETQYF. The CDR3 nucleotides are TGTGCCAGCAGTTTTTCGACAGGACAAGAGACCCAGTACTTC.

This chain links TRBV28 with TRBJ1-5; TRBD1 might be the D (5 bases). CDR1 and CDR2 from the germline V gene are MDHEN and SYDVKM. V lost 5 bases to trimming and J lost 4 bases, with 9 bases between them. The CDR3 contains 13 residues. The CDR3 sequence is CASSRDRNQPQHF. CDR3 DNA sequence: TGTGCCAGCAGTCGTGACAGAAATCAGCCCCAGCATTTT.

V gene TRBV10-2 combines with J gene TRBJ2-3; 14 nucleotides line up with TRBD2. This CDR3 comprises 19 residues. CDR1 is WSHSY, CDR2 SAAADI, per germline. V was pared by 2 bases and J by 4 bases, with 11 bases of the junction left unmatched. CDR3: CASSEEFGTSGSSPDTQYF. The CDR3, as DNA: TGCGCCAGCAGTGAGGAATTTGGGACTAGCGGGAGTAGTCCAGATACGCAGTATTTT.